Listed here is a single T cell receptor (beta chain). What it binds is not known. Trimming took off 0 bases at V and 2 bases at J, with 8 bases between the two ends. Germline values: CDR1 MDHEN, CDR2 SYDVKM. The CDR3 has 14 residues. This entry belongs to a study of CD8 T cells in ankylosing spondylitis. TCRdb reprocessed the 5' RACE reads with MiXCR, giving one entry per CDR3 protein. The sample holds 500,000 to 550,000 distinct CDR3 sequences, roughly an eighth seen once. Findings and caveats of the study: Seven to nine highly homologous variants made up a TCR beta motif, and this motif appeared characteristic of ankylosing spondylitis blood.

The chain recombines TRBV28 with TRBJ2-7; D unresolved. Input material: blood, either unsorted or a sorted T cell fraction (not recorded which). The sequence derives from a male donor with ankylosing spondylitis. CDR3 loop: CASSLWQSAYEQYV. In nucleotides, the CDR3 is TGTGCCAGCAGTTTATGGCAGTCAGCCTACGAGCAGTACGTC.